This TCR beta chain comes out of a study of cytomegalovirus exposure and HLA in healthy donors. Overall study: HLA-typed donors were the source of 82 million or so unique TCRs, which an early data release held. Study-wide findings and caveats: Later analysis demonstrated an association between a missense DCLRE1C variant and TCR beta V- and J-gene trimming. TCR beta chains numbering under 200 were designated cytomegalovirus-associated.

The germline V gene encodes CDR1 GTSNPN and CDR2 SVGIG (reference sequence). J lost 2 bases, V lost 5 bases, and 9 bases had no gene match. This CDR3 has 14 amino acids. Points on this clone: Antigen: not known.

Vbeta (60) and Jbeta (13) primers were used in the PCR. The repertoire was sequenced with immunoSEQ multiplex PCR; TCRdb's copy has only in-frame clones and lacks some. The repertoire table contains 45,000 to 55,000 clones. These donors counted as nominally healthy when sampled, but unrecorded immune exposures were likely. V gene TRBV30 combines with J gene TRBJ2-7; 7 nucleotides line up with TRBD1. Sequenced material: PBMCs. The sequence derives from a man in his forties in good health and CMV-seropositive. CDR3 in amino acids: CAWGAGTVTYEQYF. The CDR3 bases are TGTGCCTGGGGGGCCGGGACAGTTACCTACGAGCAGTACTTC.